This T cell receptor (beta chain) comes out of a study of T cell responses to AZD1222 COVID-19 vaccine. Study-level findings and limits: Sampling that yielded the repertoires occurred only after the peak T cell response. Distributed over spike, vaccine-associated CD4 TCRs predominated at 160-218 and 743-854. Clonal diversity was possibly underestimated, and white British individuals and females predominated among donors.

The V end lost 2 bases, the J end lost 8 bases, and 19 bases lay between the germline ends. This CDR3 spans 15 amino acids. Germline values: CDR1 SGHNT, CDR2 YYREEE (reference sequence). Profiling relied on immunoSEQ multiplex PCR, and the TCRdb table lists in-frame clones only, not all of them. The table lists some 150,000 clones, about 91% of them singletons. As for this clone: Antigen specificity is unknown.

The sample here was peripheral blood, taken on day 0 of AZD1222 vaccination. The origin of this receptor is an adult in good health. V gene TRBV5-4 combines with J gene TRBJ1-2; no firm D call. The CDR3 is CASSFGILDPRGYTF. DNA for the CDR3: TGTGCCAGCAGCTTTGGGATCCTGGACCCAAGGGGCTACACCTTC.